The sequence of this TCR beta chain was determined in a study of T-cell reconstitution after alpha-beta-depleted transplantation in children. Germline CDR1 reads MDHEN; CDR2 reads SYDVKM. V gave up 7 bases and J gave up 5 bases, with 14 bases separating them. The CDR3 is 13 amino acids. Molecular barcoding with unique molecular identifiers was used for the TCRbeta library. In TCRdb, the PCR reads were re-called with MiXCR into one record per CDR3 protein. The repertoire consists of about 980,000 distinct CDR3 sequences, with roughly 29% occurring once and the leading ten covering 28%. This receptor was taken from a boy younger than two who had a stem cell transplant for SCID, so the T cells may come from the graft donor. The chain carries TRBV28 and TRBJ1-1; tentative D call: TRBD1 (5 bases). Here the sequenced sample was PBMCs, mostly from graft donor cells, taken 360 days after TCRalphabeta/CD19-depleted stem cell transplant. CDR3 sequence: CASKQGASTEAFF. DNA of the CDR3: TGTGCCAGCAAGCAGGGTGCGAGTACTGAAGCTTTCTTT.